A selection of T cell receptor beta chains follows, all from one sample in a study of T-cell memory formation after mild COVID-19. TCRdb independently ran MiXCR on the 5' RACE reads; one entry per CDR3 protein. The profile shows 300,000 to 400,000 distinct CDR3 sequences, under 30% of them singletons. The material sequenced was PBMCs or a T cell subset sorted from them (not recorded which). The receptors derive from an adult woman who had mild COVID-19 (a few samples of this study predate the infection). Cell type and time point are not known. CDR3s include the opening cysteine and the closing phenylalanine or tryptophan. Fields, in order: V gene, J gene, clone size, D gene, CDR3 protein, CDR3 DNA. A D gene is named only where the DNA matches it firmly. Size tells how often a clone was seen (once, few, many) or the class of an expanded clone, and some rows leave it out.

TRBV7-9	TRBJ2-1	-	-	CASSPYRGGNYNEQFF	TGTGCCAGCAGCCCCTATCGAGGGGGTAACTACAATGAGCAGTTCTTC
TRBV12-3/TRBV12-4	TRBJ1-4	-	-	CASSWGATNEKLFF	TGTGCCAGCAGTTGGGGGGCAACTAATGAAAAACTGTTTTTT
TRBV6-5	TRBJ2-2	-	-	CASSHSIILGTPNTGELFF	TGTGCCAGCAGTCACTCGATAATCCTCGGGACACCTAACACCGGGGAGCTGTTTTTT
TRBV20-1	TRBJ2-6	-	TRBD1	CSASATGAANVLTF	TGCAGTGCTAGCGCTACAGGGGCTGCCAACGTCCTGACTTTC
TRBV5-1	TRBJ2-5	many	TRBD1	CASSPGQWQETQYF	TGCGCCAGCAGCCCGGGACAGTGGCAAGAGACCCAGTACTTC
TRBV5-1	TRBJ2-2	-	-	CASSYYRNTGELFF	TGCGCCAGCAGCTACTACAGGAACACCGGGGAGCTGTTTTTT
TRBV7-9	TRBJ2-2	-	-	CASSFSRSWELFF	TGTGCCAGCAGCTTTTCGAGGTCCTGGGAGCTGTTTTTT
TRBV7-2	TRBJ2-7	-	TRBD2	CASSPLGLAGNYEQYF	TGTGCCAGCAGCCCATTGGGACTAGCGGGAAACTACGAGCAGTACTTC
TRBV7-6	TRBJ2-5	few	-	CASSLSPLAGKTQYF	TGTGCCAGCAGCTTAAGCCCACTGGCAGGAAAGACCCAGTACTTC
TRBV7-9	TRBJ1-1	few	-	CASSYLGGGAFF	TGTGCCAGCAGCTACCTAGGGGGAGGAGCTTTCTTT
TRBV27	TRBJ2-2	few	-	CASRRYGELFF	TGTGCCAGCAGGCGTTACGGGGAGCTGTTTTTT
TRBV11-3	TRBJ2-5	-	TRBD1	CASSWDRGLDAETQYF	TGTGCCAGCAGCTGGGACAGGGGGCTCGATGCAGAGACCCAGTACTTC
TRBV6-5	TRBJ1-1	few	TRBD1	CASSQTGDTEAFF	TGTGCCAGCAGTCAAACAGGGGACACTGAAGCTTTCTTT
TRBV12-3/TRBV12-4	TRBJ2-4	-	-	CASSFGTGPYYIQYF	TGTGCCAGCAGTTTCGGAACCGGGCCCTATTACATTCAGTACTTC
TRBV5-5	TRBJ1-5	-	-	CASSPIGGDSNQPQHF	TGTGCCAGCAGCCCCATCGGGGGGGATAGCAATCAGCCCCAGCATTTT
TRBV2	TRBJ1-1	-	TRBD1	CASSERTGNEAFF	TGTGCCAGCAGTGAACGGACAGGAAATGAAGCTTTCTTT
TRBV4-3	TRBJ2-7	-	TRBD1	CASSQEGQGAEQYF	TGCGCCAGCAGCCAAGAGGGACAGGGTGCGGAGCAGTACTTC
TRBV3-1	TRBJ2-7	few	TRBD1	CASRKTGTGKYEQYF	TGTGCCAGCAGGAAAACCGGGACAGGAAAATACGAGCAGTACTTC
TRBV5-6	TRBJ2-3	few	-	CASSLNPDTQYF	TGTGCCAGCAGCTTGAATCCAGATACGCAGTATTTT
TRBV5-5	TRBJ1-6	few	-	CASSVSGSPLHF	TGTGCCAGCAGCGTCTCAGGATCACCCCTCCACTTT
TRBV19	TRBJ1-1	once	TRBD1	CASSANYRGHTEAFF	TGTGCCAGTAGTGCAAATTACAGGGGGCACACTGAAGCTTTCTTT
TRBV5-1	TRBJ2-5	-	-	CASSLFGGRETQYF	TGCGCCAGCAGCTTGTTTGGGGGGCGAGAGACCCAGTACTTC
TRBV4-2	TRBJ2-2	few	TRBD2	CASSQDPSGKLFF	TGTGCCAGCAGCCAAGATCCTAGCGGGAAGCTGTTTTTT